The rows below give T cell receptor beta chains drawn from one sample of a study of CD8+ T cells in alopecia areata. Profiling relied on immunoSEQ multiplex PCR, and the TCRdb table lists in-frame clones only, not all of them. There are about 120,000 clones in the sample; around 50% occur only once, and 9% to 15% lies in the top ten. The input for sequencing was CD8+ T cells sorted from blood, taken at week 24, from a patient treated with tofacitinib. The receptors derive from a human donor with alopecia areata. Both conserved end residues are part of each CDR3. The D gene is left open where the match is weak. Size tells how often a clone was seen (once, few, many) or the class of an expanded clone, and some rows leave it out.

CDR3 DNA | CDR3 protein | D gene | CDR3 length | J gene | V gene | clone size
TGTGCCACCAGCAGAGCTCCAGGGTCGGATTGGATAGATACGCAGTATTTT | CATSRAPGSDWIDTQYF | - | 17 | TRBJ2-3 | TRBV15 | -
TGTGCCAGCAGGGACCCGGGGTCTGGGGCCAACGTCCTGACTTTC | CASRDPGSGANVLTF | - | 15 | TRBJ2-6 | TRBV2 | -
TGCGCCAGCAGTTACGACAGATATCAGCCCCAGCATTTT | CASSYDRYQPQHF | - | 13 | TRBJ1-5 | TRBV4-1 | few
TGTGCCAGCAGGTACAATGAGCAGTTCTTC | CASRYNEQFF | - | 10 | TRBJ2-1 | TRBV2 | -
TGCAGCGTTGAAGACCGCTGGGGAGAAAACACTGAAGCTTTCTTT | CSVEDRWGENTEAFF | - | 15 | TRBJ1-1 | TRBV29-1 | -
TGTGCCACCAGCAGAGGCCGCACAGGGTGGCGGGACACCTTC | CATSRGRTGWRDTF | - | 14 | TRBJ1-2 | TRBV15 | -
TGTGCCAGCAGCTTAGAGGCAGAGAGCTCCTACGAGCAGTACTTC | CASSLEAESSYEQYF | - | 15 | TRBJ2-7 | TRBV11-2 | -
TGTGCCAGCAGCTTAGGAAGCTTGCCGCGCTCTGGAAACACCATATATTTT | CASSLGSLPRSGNTIYF | - | 17 | TRBJ1-3 | TRBV11-2 | -
TGTGCCAGTCTCATCAGGGTCATGAACACTGAAGCTTTCTTT | CASLIRVMNTEAFF | - | 14 | TRBJ1-1 | TRBV2 | -
TGTGCCAGCAGATCCGGGACAGGGAATTCACCCCTCCACTTT | CASRSGTGNSPLHF | TRBD1 | 14 | TRBJ1-6 | TRBV13 | once
TGTGCCAGCAGCCAAGATTGGACAGAAACTAGCACAGATACGCAGTATTTT | CASSQDWTETSTDTQYF | - | 17 | TRBJ2-3 | TRBV4-2 | -
TGTGCCAGCAGCTTAGTACGAGGCGAGCAGTACTTC | CASSLVRGEQYF | - | 12 | TRBJ2-7 | TRBV11-2 | -
TGTGCCAGCAGCTTGCGACCCCACAGGGAAGGGACCGCTGAAGCTTTCTTT | CASSLRPHREGTAEAFF | - | 17 | TRBJ1-1 | TRBV5-6 | few
TGTGCCAGCAATCCGCACGGGGGGCTCGATGAGACCCAGTACTTC | CASNPHGGLDETQYF | - | 15 | TRBJ2-5 | TRBV6-5 | -
TGTGCCACCAGCACACGGGACTTTGGCACAGATACGCAGTATTTT | CATSTRDFGTDTQYF | - | 15 | TRBJ2-3 | TRBV15 | medium-sized
TGTGCCAGCAGACAACATGGCGACTATGGCTACACCTTC | CASRQHGDYGYTF | - | 13 | TRBJ1-2 | TRBV9 | -
TGTGCCAGCAGTTTACGGTTTAGGGATGGGCAAGAGACCCAGTACTTC | CASSLRFRDGQETQYF | - | 16 | TRBJ2-5 | TRBV27 | -